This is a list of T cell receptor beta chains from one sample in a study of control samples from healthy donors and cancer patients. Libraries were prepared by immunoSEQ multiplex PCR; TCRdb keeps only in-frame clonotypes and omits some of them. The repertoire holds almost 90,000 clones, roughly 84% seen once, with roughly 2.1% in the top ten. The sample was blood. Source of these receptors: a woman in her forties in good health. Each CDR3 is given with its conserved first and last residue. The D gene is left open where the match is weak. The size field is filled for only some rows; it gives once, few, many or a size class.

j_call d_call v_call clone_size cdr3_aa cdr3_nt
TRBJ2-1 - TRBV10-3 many CAIRVTGKEQFF TGTGCCATCAGAGTTACAGGGAAGGAGCAGTTCTTC
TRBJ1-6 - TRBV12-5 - CASGFGDSPLHF TGTGCTAGTGGTTTTGGTGATTCACCCCTCCACTTT
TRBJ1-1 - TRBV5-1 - CASSLRGAAEAFF TGCGCCAGCAGCTTGCGGGGGGCGGCTGAAGCTTTCTTT
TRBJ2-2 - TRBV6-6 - CASSYSSRDYTGELFF TGTGCCAGCAGTTACTCCTCACGCGATTACACCGGGGAGCTGTTTTTT
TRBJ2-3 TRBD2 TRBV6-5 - CASSSESGRVTDTQYF TGTGCCAGCAGTTCGGAAAGCGGGAGGGTTACAGATACGCAGTATTTT
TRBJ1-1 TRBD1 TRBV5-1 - CASSSWTGGMSFF TGCGCCAGCAGCTCCTGGACAGGGGGAATGTCTTTCTTT
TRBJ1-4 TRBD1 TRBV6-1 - CASSQEPTGANEKLFF TGTGCCAGCAGTCAAGAGCCGACAGGGGCTAATGAAAAACTGTTTTTT
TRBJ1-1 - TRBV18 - CASSANQGRNTEAFF TGTGCCAGCTCAGCCAATCAGGGGAGGAACACTGAAGCTTTCTTT
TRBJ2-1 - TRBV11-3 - CASSLGNEQFF TGTGCCAGCAGCTTGGGCAATGAGCAGTTCTTC
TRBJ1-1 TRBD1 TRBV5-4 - CASSEGQGRSEAFF TGTGCCAGCAGCGAGGGACAGGGGAGGTCTGAAGCTTTCTTT
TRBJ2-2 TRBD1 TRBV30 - CAWQNRGTGELFF TGTGCCTGGCAAAACAGGGGGACCGGGGAGCTGTTTTTT
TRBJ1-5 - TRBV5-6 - CASSLWGWSNQPQHF TGTGCCAGCAGCTTGTGGGGCTGGAGCAATCAGCCCCAGCATTTT
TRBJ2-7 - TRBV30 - CAWSVGYEQYF TGTGCCTGGAGTGTCGGGTACGAGCAGTACTTC
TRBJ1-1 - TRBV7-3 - CASSSMGTAEAFF TGTGCCAGCAGCTCCATGGGGACGGCTGAAGCTTTCTTT
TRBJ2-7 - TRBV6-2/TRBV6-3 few CASSYLTEQYF TGTGCCAGCAGTTACCTAACCGAGCAGTACTTC
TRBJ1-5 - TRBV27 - CASSPMGAGRLQPQHF TGTGCCAGCAGTCCCATGGGGGCGGGAAGGCTTCAGCCCCAGCATTTT
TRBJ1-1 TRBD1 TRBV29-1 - CSVDPDRDTEAFF TGCAGCGTTGACCCCGACAGGGACACTGAAGCTTTCTTT
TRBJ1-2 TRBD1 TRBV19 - CASSIGPGQRSGYTF TGTGCCAGTAGTATAGGCCCGGGACAGCGGAGCGGCTACACCTTC
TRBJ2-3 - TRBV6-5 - CASSYSAGFSTDTQYF TGTGCCAGCAGTTACTCGGCGGGCTTTAGCACAGATACGCAGTATTTT
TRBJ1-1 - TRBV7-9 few CASSLWAMNTEAFF TGTGCCAGCAGCTTATGGGCGATGAACACTGAAGCTTTCTTT
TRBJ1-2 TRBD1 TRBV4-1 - CASSQIRPGQGAASYGYTF TGCGCCAGCAGCCAGATACGCCCGGGACAGGGAGCGGCGAGCTATGGCTACACCTTC
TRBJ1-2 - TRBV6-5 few CASRAIDRSSYTF TGTGCCAGCAGGGCTATTGACAGGTCTAGCTACACCTTC